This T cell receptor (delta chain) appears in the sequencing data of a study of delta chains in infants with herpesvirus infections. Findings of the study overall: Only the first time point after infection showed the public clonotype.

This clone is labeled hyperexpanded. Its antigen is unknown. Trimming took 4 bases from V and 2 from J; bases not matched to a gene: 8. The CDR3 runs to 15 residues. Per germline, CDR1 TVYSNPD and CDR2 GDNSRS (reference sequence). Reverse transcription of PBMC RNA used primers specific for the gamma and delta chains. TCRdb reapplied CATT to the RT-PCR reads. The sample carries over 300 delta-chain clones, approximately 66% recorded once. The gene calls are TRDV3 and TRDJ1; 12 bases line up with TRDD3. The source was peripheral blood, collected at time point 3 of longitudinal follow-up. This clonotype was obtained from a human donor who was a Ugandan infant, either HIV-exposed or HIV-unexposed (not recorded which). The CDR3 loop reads CASDYWGIQTDKLIF. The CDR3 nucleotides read TGTGCCTCCGATTACTGGGGGATACAAACCGATAAACTCATCTTT.